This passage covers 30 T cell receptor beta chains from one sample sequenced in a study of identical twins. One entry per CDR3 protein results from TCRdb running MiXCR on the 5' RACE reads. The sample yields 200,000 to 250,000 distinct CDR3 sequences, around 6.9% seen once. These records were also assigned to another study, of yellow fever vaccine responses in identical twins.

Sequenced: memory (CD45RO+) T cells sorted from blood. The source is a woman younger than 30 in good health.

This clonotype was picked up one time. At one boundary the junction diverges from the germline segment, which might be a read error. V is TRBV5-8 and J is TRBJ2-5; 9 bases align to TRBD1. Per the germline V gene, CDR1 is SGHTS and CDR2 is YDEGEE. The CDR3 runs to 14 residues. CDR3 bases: TGTGCCAGCGGCTTGTGGACAGGGGAGGAGACCCAGTACTTC. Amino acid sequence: CASGLWTGEETQYF.

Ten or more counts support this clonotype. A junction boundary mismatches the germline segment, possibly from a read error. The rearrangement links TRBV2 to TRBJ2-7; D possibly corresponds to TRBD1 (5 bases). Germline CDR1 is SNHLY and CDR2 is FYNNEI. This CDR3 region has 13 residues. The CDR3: CASREDQGLEQYF. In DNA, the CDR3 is TGTGCCAGCAGAGAAGACCAGGGTCTTGAGCAGTACTTC.

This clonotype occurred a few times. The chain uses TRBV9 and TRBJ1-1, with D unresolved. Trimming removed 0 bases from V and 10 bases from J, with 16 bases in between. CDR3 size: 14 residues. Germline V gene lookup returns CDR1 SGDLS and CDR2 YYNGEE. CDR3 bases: TGTGCCAGCAGCGTAGGGACGCTCCCCCCGGCAGCTTTCTTT. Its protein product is CASSVGTLPPAAFF.

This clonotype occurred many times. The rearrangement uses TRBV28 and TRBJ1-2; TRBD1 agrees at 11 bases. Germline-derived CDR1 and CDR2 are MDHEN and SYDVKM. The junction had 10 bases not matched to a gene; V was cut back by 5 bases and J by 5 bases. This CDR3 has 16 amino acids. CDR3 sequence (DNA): TGTGCCAGCAGTGCCGCCCGGACAGGGGGCGGGTATGGCTACACCTTC. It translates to CASSAARTGGGYGYTF.

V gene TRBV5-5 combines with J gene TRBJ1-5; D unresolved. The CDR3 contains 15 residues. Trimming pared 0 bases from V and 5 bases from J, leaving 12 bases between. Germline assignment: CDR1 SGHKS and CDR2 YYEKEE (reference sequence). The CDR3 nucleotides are TGTGCCAGCAGCTTGGCGACAAATCATGATCAGCCCCAGCATTTT. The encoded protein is CASSLATNHDQPQHF.

The CDR3 nucleotides are TGTGCCATCAGTGATGGACAGGCTTTAGCAGATACGCAGTATTTT. Its translation is CAISDGQALADTQYF. The V gene is TRBV10-3, the J gene TRBJ2-3, with TRBD1 matching 7 bases. The CDR3 spans 15 residues. V dropped 3 bases and J dropped 4; count of bases not matched to a gene: 7. Germline-derived CDR1 and CDR2 are ENHRY and SYGVKD.

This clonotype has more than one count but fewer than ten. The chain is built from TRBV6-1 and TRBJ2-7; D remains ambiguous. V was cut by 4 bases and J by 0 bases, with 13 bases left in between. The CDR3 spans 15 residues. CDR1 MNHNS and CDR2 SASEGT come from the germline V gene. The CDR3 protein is CASSADRIRSYEQYF. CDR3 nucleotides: TGTGCCAGCAGTGCTGATAGGATCCGCTCCTACGAGCAGTACTTC.

DNA of the CDR3: TGTGCCACCAGTGATTATAGCGGGAGGGCCCGAAGCAATGAGCAGTTCTTC. Protein: CATSDYSGRARSNEQFF. The chain recombines TRBV24-1 with TRBJ2-1; 11 positions agree with TRBD2. Looked up from germline, CDR1 is KGHDR and CDR2 is SFDVKD. This CDR3 is 17 amino acids long. Trimming took 2 bases from V and 6 from J; bases not matched to a gene: 8.

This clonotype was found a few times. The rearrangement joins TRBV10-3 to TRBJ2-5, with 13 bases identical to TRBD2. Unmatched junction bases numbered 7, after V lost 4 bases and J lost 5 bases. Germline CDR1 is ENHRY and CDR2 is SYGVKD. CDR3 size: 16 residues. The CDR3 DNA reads TGTGCCATCAGTGGGACTAGCGGGGGAACCAGGGAGACCCAGTACTTC. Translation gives CAISGTSGGTRETQYF.

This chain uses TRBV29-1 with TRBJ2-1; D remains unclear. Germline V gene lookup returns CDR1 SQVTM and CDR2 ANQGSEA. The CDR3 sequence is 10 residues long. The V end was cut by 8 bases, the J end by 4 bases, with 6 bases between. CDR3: CSFSYNEQFF. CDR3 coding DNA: TGCAGCTTCAGTTACAATGAGCAGTTCTTC.

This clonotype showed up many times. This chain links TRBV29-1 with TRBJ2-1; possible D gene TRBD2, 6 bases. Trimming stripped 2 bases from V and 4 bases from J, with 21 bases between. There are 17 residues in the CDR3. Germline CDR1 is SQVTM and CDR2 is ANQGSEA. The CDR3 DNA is TGCAGCGTTGAACGATCGGGAGCAGGGATTGGGTACAATGAGCAGTTCTTC. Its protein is CSVERSGAGIGYNEQFF.

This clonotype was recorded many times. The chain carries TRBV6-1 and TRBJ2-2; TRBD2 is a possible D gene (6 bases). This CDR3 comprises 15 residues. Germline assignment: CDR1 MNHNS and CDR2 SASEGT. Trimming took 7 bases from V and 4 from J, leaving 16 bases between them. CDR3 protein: CASTRTSGGTGELFF. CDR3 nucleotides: TGTGCCAGCACCCGAACTTCCGGGGGCACCGGGGAGCTGTTTTTT.

The CDR3 here is CASSFSGTTNYGYTF. The CDR3 DNA sequence: TGTGCCAGCAGTTTCTCCGGGACCACCAACTATGGCTACACCTTC. The chain recombines TRBV28 with TRBJ1-2; the D gene is possibly TRBD1 (5 bases). The ends were cut back, 3 bases at V and 2 bases at J, with 13 bases in the middle. This CDR3 is built from 15 residues. Germline V gene data show CDR1 as MDHEN and CDR2 as SYDVKM.

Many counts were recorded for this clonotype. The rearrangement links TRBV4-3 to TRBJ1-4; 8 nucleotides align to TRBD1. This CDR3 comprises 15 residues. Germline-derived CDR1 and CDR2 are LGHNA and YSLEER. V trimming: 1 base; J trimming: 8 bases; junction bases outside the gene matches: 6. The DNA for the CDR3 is TGCGCCAGCAGCCAAGCGACAGGGGTGGACGAAAAACTGTTTTTT. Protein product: CASSQATGVDEKLFF.

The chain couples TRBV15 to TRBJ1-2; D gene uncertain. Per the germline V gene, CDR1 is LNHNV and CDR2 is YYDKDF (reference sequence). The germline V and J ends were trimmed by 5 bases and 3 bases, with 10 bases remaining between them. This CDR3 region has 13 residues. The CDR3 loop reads CATSPDGDYGYTF. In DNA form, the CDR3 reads TGTGCCACCAGCCCCGACGGCGACTATGGCTACACCTTC. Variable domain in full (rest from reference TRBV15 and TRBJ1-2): DAMVIQNPRYQVTQFGKPVTLSCSQTLNHNVMYWYQQKSSQAPKLLFHYYDKDFNNEADTPDNFQSRRPNTSFCFLDIRSPGLGDTAMYLCATSPDGDYGYTFGSGTRLTVV.

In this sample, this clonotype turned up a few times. For the CDR3, the DNA is TGTGCCACCAGCAGAGTAGCGGGGTTCCCTGAAGCTTTCTTT. It yields the protein CATSRVAGFPEAFF. The chain has TRBV15 and TRBJ1-1; D remains unclear. Trimming cost V 1 base and J 6 bases, with 12 bases left between them. Germline CDR1 LNHNV, CDR2 YYDKDF (reference sequence). The CDR3 loop spans 14 amino acids.

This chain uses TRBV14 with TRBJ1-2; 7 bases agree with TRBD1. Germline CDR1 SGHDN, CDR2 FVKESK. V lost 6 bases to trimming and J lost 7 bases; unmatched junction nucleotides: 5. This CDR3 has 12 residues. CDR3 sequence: CASRLNRGGYTF. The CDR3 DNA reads TGTGCCAGCAGACTGAACAGGGGTGGCTACACCTTC.

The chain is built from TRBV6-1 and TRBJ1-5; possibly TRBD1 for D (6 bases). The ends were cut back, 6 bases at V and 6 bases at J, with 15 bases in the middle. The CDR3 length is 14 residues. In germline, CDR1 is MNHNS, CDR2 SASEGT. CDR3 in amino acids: CASRVGGAVQPQHF. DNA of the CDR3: TGTGCCAGCAGGGTAGGGGGAGCGGTTCAGCCCCAGCATTTT.

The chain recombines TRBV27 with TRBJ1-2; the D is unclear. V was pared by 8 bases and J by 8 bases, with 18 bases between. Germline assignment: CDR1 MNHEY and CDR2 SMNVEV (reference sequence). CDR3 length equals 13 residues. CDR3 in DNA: TGTGCCAGCGCCCCGACTCTTTCGGAGGGCTACACCTTC. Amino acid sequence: CASAPTLSEGYTF.

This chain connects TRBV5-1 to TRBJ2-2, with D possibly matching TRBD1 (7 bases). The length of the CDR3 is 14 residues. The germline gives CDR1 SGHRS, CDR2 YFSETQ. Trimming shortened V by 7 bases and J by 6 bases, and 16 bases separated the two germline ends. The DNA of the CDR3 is TGCGCCAGCTCGACGGAGGGGGCTGCCGGGGAGCTGTTTTTT. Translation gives CASSTEGAAGELFF.

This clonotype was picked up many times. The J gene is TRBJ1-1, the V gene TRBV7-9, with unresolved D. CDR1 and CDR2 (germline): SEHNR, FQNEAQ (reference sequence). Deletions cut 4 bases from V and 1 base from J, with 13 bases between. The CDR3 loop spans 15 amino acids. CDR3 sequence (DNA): TGTGCCAGCAGCTCAGGAAAGGGTTGGAACACTGAAGCTTTCTTT. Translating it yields CASSSGKGWNTEAFF.

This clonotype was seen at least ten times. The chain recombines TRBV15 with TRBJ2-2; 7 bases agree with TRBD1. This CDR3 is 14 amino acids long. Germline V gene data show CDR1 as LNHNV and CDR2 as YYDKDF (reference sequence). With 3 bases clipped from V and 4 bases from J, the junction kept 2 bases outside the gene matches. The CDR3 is CATSRGQITGELFF. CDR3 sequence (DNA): TGTGCCACCAGCAGGGGACAGATCACCGGGGAGCTGTTTTTT.

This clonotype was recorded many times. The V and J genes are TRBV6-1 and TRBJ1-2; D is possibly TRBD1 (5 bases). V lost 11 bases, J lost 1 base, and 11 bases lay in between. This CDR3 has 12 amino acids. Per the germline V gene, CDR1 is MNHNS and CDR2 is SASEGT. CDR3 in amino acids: CAGTRDNYGYTF. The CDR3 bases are TGTGCCGGAACCAGGGATAACTATGGCTACACCTTC.

CDR3 in DNA: TGTGCCTGGAGTGGACTAGCGGGTAATGAGCAGTTCTTC. Translation: CAWSGLAGNEQFF. The chain has TRBV30 and TRBJ2-1; 10 nucleotides match TRBD2. The CDR3 length is 13 residues. Germline CDR1 and CDR2: GTSNPN and SVGIG (reference sequence). The junction had 1 base not matched to a gene; V was cut back by 1 base and J by 7 bases.

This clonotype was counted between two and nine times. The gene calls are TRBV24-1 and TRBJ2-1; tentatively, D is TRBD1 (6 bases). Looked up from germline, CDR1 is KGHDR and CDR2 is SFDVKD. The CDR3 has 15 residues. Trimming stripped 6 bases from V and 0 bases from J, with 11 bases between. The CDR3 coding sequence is TGTGCCACCAGTTCCTGGACAGCCTCCTACAATGAGCAGTTCTTC. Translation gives CATSSWTASYNEQFF.

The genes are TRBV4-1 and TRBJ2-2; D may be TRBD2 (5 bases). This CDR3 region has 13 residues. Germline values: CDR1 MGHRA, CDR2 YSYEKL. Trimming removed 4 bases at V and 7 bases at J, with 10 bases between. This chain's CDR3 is CASSLAAGGELFF. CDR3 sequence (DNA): TGCGCCAGCAGCCTCGCGGCGGGCGGGGAGCTGTTTTTT.

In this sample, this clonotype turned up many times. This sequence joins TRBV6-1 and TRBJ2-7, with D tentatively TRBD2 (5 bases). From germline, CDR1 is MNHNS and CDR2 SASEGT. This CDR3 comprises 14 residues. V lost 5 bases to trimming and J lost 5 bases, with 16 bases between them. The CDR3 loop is CASSLQTNLNEQYF. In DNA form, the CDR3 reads TGTGCCAGCAGTCTCCAGACTAACCTGAACGAGCAGTACTTC.

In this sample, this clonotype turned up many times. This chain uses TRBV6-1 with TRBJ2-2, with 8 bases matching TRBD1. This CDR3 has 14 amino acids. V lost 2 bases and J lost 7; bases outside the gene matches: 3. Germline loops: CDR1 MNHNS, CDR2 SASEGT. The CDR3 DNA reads TGTGCCAGCAGTGAACAGGGGGCGAGCGGGGAGCTGTTTTTT. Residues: CASSEQGASGELFF.

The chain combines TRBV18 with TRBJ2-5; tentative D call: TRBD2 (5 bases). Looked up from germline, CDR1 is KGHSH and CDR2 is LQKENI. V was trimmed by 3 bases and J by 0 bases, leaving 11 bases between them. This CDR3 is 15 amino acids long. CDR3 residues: CASSPRTGDQETQYF. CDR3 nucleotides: TGTGCCAGCTCACCGAGAACCGGGGACCAAGAGACCCAGTACTTC.

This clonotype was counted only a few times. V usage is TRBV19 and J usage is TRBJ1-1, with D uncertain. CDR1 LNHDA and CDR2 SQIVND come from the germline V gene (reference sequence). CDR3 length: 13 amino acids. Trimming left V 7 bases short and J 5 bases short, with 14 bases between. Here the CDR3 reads CASIRAHRTEAFF. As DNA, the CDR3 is TGTGCCAGTATTAGGGCACACCGGACTGAAGCTTTCTTT.